This record covers a single T cell receptor (beta chain). Antigen: not known. The junction had 3 bases not matched to a gene; V was cut back by 5 bases and J by 0 bases. CDR1 and CDR2 (germline): SGHTA, FQGTGA. CDR3 size: 15 residues. This entry comes from a study of Ad26.COV2.S vaccination and SARS-CoV-2 variants. Study-wide findings and caveats: It was vaccine recipients, not placebo recipients, who had the higher spike-specific TCR breadth. Once vaccination had occurred, spike-specific CD8+ and CD4+ T cell responses reportedly showed substantial breadth.

As for treatment: some 20 received Ad26.COV2.S at low or high dose, single or two shots; a few received placebo; per-sample allocation not given. Sampling happened 63 days after the first vaccine or placebo injection. This Boston cohort included adults aged 18-55 years. The vaccine antigen was prefusion-stabilized Wuhan SARS-CoV-2 spike. Assay: immunoSEQ multiplex PCR; the TCRdb copy retains only in-frame clones and omits some. Among under 600,000 clones, roughly nine tenths were seen once, and the ten largest hold more than 1.5%. V and J are TRBV7-3 and TRBJ2-2; 7 nucleotides align to TRBD1. The sequence was obtained from a person aged 18-65 years who received the Ad26.COV2.S COVID-19 vaccine or a placebo. The source material was peripheral blood, sampled in a trial of Ad26.COV2.S vaccine versus placebo. CDR3: CASSRGQANTGELFF. The CDR3 bases are TGTGCCAGCAGCCGAGGACAGGCGAACACCGGGGAGCTGTTTTTT.